Listed below are T cell receptor beta chains from one sample, sequenced in a study of cytomegalovirus exposure and HLA in healthy donors. The method was immunoSEQ multiplex PCR; TCRdb's version includes in-frame clones alone and lacks a portion of them. Its clone listing holds 100,000 to 150,000 clones. Input material: PBMCs. The receptors were gathered from a young man in good health and CMV-seronegative. Both conserved end residues are part of each CDR3. The D gene is left open where the match is weak.

V	length	D	J	CDR3	DNA
TRBV18	14	-	TRBJ2-7	CASFLGSGPYEQYF	TGTGCCAGCTTCCTCGGAAGCGGCCCTTACGAGCAGTACTTC
TRBV19	16	TRBD2	TRBJ2-1	CASSLGTSGIYNEQFF	TGTGCCAGTAGCCTAGGGACTAGCGGGATATACAATGAGCAGTTCTTC
TRBV9	16	TRBD1	TRBJ2-3	CASSARGTGTPDTQYF	TGTGCCAGCAGCGCCCGGGGGACAGGGACCCCAGATACGCAGTATTTT
TRBV19	15	-	TRBJ1-5	CASSTTGTSHQPQHF	TGTGCCAGTAGTACGACCGGGACATCGCATCAGCCCCAGCATTTT
TRBV5-4	15	TRBD1	TRBJ1-2	CASSFYGRGHGSYTF	TGTGCCAGCAGCTTTTATGGCAGGGGGCATGGTAGCTACACCTTC
TRBV9	12	-	TRBJ1-2	CASSARGYGYTF	TGTGCCAGCAGCGCCAGGGGATATGGCTACACCTTC
TRBV6-5	13	TRBD1	TRBJ1-1	CASSSGYRGEAFF	TGTGCCAGCAGTTCCGGATACAGGGGTGAAGCTTTCTTT
TRBV11-3	17	TRBD2	TRBJ2-3	CASSLGSGGRALDTQYF	TGTGCCAGCAGCTTAGGTTCCGGCGGGAGGGCCTTAGATACGCAGTATTTT
TRBV6-1	15	TRBD2	TRBJ2-1	CASSDWAGGNNEQFF	TGTGCCAGCAGCGACTGGGCGGGAGGTAACAATGAGCAGTTCTTC
TRBV6-1	13	-	TRBJ2-1	CASSRGNDAEQFF	TGTGCCAGCAGTCGGGGGAACGACGCTGAGCAGTTCTTC
TRBV5-1	13	-	TRBJ2-1	CASSPEPQGRGFF	TGCGCCAGCAGCCCAGAACCACAGGGTAGAGGGTTCTTC